The 15 T cell receptor beta chains reported below all come from one sample, sequenced in a study of T-cell memory formation after mild COVID-19. TCRdb reanalysed the 5' RACE reads using MiXCR and keeps one entry per CDR3 protein. The data contain about 180,000 distinct CDR3 sequences, 16% of them seen just once; the ten biggest clones take up approximately 2%. The sample consisted of PBMCs or a T cell subset sorted from them (not recorded which). The receptors here all came from an adult woman who had mild COVID-19 (a few samples of this study predate the infection). Cell type and time point are not known.

In its sample, this clonotype was seen a few times. The chain combines TRBV25-1 with TRBJ1-5; D unresolved. The ends were cut back, 6 bases at V and 1 base at J, with 4 bases in the middle. Germline CDR1 and CDR2: MGHDK and SYGVNS. The CDR3 contains 12 residues. The CDR3 here is CASRGSNQPQHF. CDR3 nucleotides: TGTGCCAGCAGGGGAAGCAATCAGCCCCAGCATTTT.

This clonotype was seen only once. The rearrangement uses TRBV6-1 and TRBJ1-4; D unclear. CDR1 is MNHNS and CDR2 is SASEGT in the germline V gene. V lost 6 bases and J 4 bases, leaving 6 bases between the germline ends. This CDR3 spans 12 amino acids. The CDR3 nucleotides read TGTGCCAGCAGCCGCGGTAATGAAAAACTGTTTTTT. This codes for CASSRGNEKLFF.

This clonotype was seen only a few times. The chain has TRBV18 and TRBJ1-2; 7 nucleotides agree with TRBD1. The CDR3 has 15 amino acids. Losses at the gene ends were 3 bases for V and 4 bases for J; bases not matched to a gene: 8. Germline CDR1 reads KGHSH; CDR2 reads LQKENI. For the CDR3, the DNA is TGTGCCAGCTCACCTCCCGGGACAGCCATCTATGGCTACACCTTC. The encoded protein is CASSPPGTAIYGYTF.

This chain joins TRBV6-6 and TRBJ2-7; D remains unclear. This CDR3 contains 13 residues. Germline V gene data show CDR1 as MNHNY and CDR2 as SVGAGI (reference sequence). Trimming removed 6 bases from V and 3 bases from J, with 12 bases in between. This CDR3 is CASSLTRVYEQYF. In nucleotides, the CDR3 is TGTGCCAGCAGCCTAACAAGGGTCTACGAGCAGTACTTC.

The chain couples TRBV7-2 to TRBJ2-2; perhaps D is TRBD1 or TRBD2 (5 bases each). CDR3 length equals 15 residues. Germline V gene lookup returns CDR1 SGHTA and CDR2 FQGNSA. Trimming removed 4 bases at V and 4 bases at J, with 13 bases between. CDR3 nucleotides: TGTGCCAGCAGCTCGGGACCGGTGAGCACCGGGGAGCTGTTTTTT. It is translated as CASSSGPVSTGELFF.

The chain couples TRBV12-3 or TRBV12-4 to TRBJ1-1, with no clear D. V lost 5 bases, J lost 5 bases, and 12 bases lay in between. CDR3 length: 13 amino acids. The DNA for the CDR3 is TGTGCCAGCAGTGCCGAGGGTGGGACTGAAGCTTTCTTT. It is translated as CASSAEGGTEAFF.

There are a few counts of this clonotype. The rearrangement links TRBV20-1 to TRBJ2-3; either TRBD1 or TRBD2 may supply D (5 bases each). Looked up from germline, CDR1 is DFQATT and CDR2 is SNEGSKA (reference sequence). Deletions cut 6 bases from V and 0 bases from J, with 13 bases between. CDR3 length equals 14 residues. The CDR3 is CSAKLGASTDTQYF. In DNA, the CDR3 is TGCAGTGCCAAGCTCGGGGCTAGCACAGATACGCAGTATTTT.

This clonotype was seen more than once but under ten times. This chain links TRBV12-3 or TRBV12-4 with TRBJ2-7, with 8 bases lining up with TRBD1. The CDR3 has 16 residues. V lost 2 bases, J lost 5 bases, and 11 bases stayed unmatched. CDR3 sequence: CASSLRAGQAANEQYF. DNA for the CDR3: TGTGCCAGCAGTTTAAGGGCGGGACAGGCTGCCAACGAGCAGTACTTC.

This clonotype was seen more than once but under ten times. V and J are TRBV18 and TRBJ1-2; possible D gene TRBD1, 6 bases. The germline V and J ends were trimmed by 3 bases and 7 bases, with 12 bases remaining between them. Germline V gene data show CDR1 as KGHSH and CDR2 as LQKENI. This CDR3 contains 13 residues. The CDR3: CASSPSDSRGYTF. CDR3 DNA sequence: TGTGCCAGCTCACCTTCGGACAGTCGTGGCTACACCTTC.

The chain employs TRBV20-1 and TRBJ2-3; possible D gene TRBD1, 5 bases. Germline V gives CDR1 DFQATT, CDR2 SNEGSKA (reference sequence). The CDR3 length is 15 residues. V gave up 4 bases and J gave up 2 bases, with 16 bases separating them. The CDR3 protein is CSAKGAAGFTDTQYF. The CDR3 DNA reads TGCAGTGCTAAAGGGGCAGCAGGATTCACAGATACGCAGTATTTT.

In this sample, this clonotype turned up a few times. This sequence joins TRBV6-2 or TRBV6-3 and TRBJ2-3, with D perhaps matching TRBD1 (5 bases). Germline CDR1 reads MNHEY; CDR2 reads SVGEGT. This CDR3 is built from 15 residues. Trimming stripped 6 bases from V and 2 bases from J, with 15 bases between. CDR3 region: CASRRDRTLTDTQYF. The CDR3 nucleotides are TGTGCCAGCAGACGAGACAGAACTCTCACAGATACGCAGTATTTT.

The CDR3 loop is CASSSSGSYEQFF. In DNA form, the CDR3 reads TGCGCCAGCAGCTCGAGCGGGAGCTATGAGCAGTTCTTC. The chain uses TRBV5-1 and TRBJ2-1; 8 bases agree with TRBD2. This CDR3 contains 13 residues. V shed 3 bases and J 8 bases; nucleotides not matched to a gene: 4. Germline-derived CDR1 and CDR2 are SGHRS and YFSETQ.

This clonotype has a handful of counts. The V and J genes are TRBV5-1 and TRBJ2-7; the match to TRBD2 covers 15 bases. Per the germline V gene, CDR1 is SGHRS and CDR2 is YFSETQ. The CDR3 spans 15 residues. J was trimmed by 1 base and V by 4 bases; bases with no gene match: 0. CDR3 loop: CASSGTSGGSYEQYF. DNA of the CDR3: TGCGCCAGCAGCGGGACTAGCGGGGGGTCCTACGAGCAGTACTTC.

CDR3 coding DNA: TGTGCCAGCAGCCCCCCCGGGTTCGACGAGCAGTACTTC. Protein sequence: CASSPPGFDEQYF. The chain recombines TRBV7-2 with TRBJ2-7; D call uncertain. CDR3 length: 13 amino acids. Trimming cost V 5 bases and J 5 bases, with 13 bases left between them. Germline V gives CDR1 SGHTA, CDR2 FQGNSA. Filled out from reference TRBV7-2 and TRBJ2-7, the complete variable domain reads GAGVSQSPSNKVTEKGKDVELRCDPISGHTALYWYRQSLGQGLEFLIYFQGNSAPDKSGLPSDRFSAERTGGSVSTLTIQRTQQEDSAVYLCASSPPGFDEQYFGPGTRLTVT.

The V and J genes are TRBV24-1 and TRBJ2-2; 8 nucleotides match TRBD2. The CDR3 sequence is 18 residues long. Losses at the gene ends were 7 bases for V and 2 bases for J; bases not matched to a gene: 14. From germline, CDR1 is KGHDR and CDR2 SFDVKD. CDR3 residues: CATSTTSGRRGNTGELFF. CDR3 in DNA: TGTGCCACCAGCACCACTAGCGGAAGAAGAGGCAACACCGGGGAGCTGTTTTTT.